The 27 T cell receptor beta chains presented below share a single source sample, sequenced in a study of T-cell reconstitution after alpha-beta-depleted transplantation in children. Researchers prepared the TCRbeta library using unique molecular identifiers, the study reports. One entry per CDR3 protein, called by TCRdb with MiXCR from the PCR reads. This repertoire shows around 480,000 distinct CDR3 sequences, approximately 32% found once; its top ten account for approximately 2.3%. Sequencing was performed on PBMCs from the stem cell graft donor, taken from the stem cell graft. The receptor source for this set is a human donor who donated a stem cell graft to a child with aplastic anemia.

This clonotype has a handful of counts. The chain joins TRBV10-3 to TRBJ2-2; 8 bases match TRBD1. This CDR3 region has 17 residues. Germline-derived CDR1 and CDR2 are ENHRY and SYGVKD. J lost 6 bases, V lost 7 bases, and 16 bases had no gene match. CDR3 sequence: CAITASPGQVRAGELFF. In DNA form, the CDR3 reads TGTGCCATCACCGCTAGTCCGGGACAGGTCCGGGCCGGGGAGCTGTTTTTT.

The chain is built from TRBV20-1 and TRBJ1-4; no clear D gene. The germline CDR1 and CDR2 sequences are DFQATT and SNEGSKA (reference sequence). This CDR3 region has 15 residues. V lost 2 bases, J lost 1 base, and 11 bases lay in between. CDR3 coding DNA: TGCAGTGCTAGAACGGGAAGCGGAACTAATGAAAAACTGTTTTTT. This codes for CSARTGSGTNEKLFF.

This clonotype was found a few times. The rearrangement joins TRBV27 to TRBJ2-1, with D hard to call. The CDR3 sequence is 15 residues long. Trimming shortened V by 5 bases and J by 3 bases, and 14 bases separated the two germline ends. Germline-derived CDR1 and CDR2 are MNHEY and SMNVEV (reference sequence). This CDR3 is CASSLELGYYNEQFF. The CDR3 DNA reads TGTGCCAGCAGTCTTGAGCTTGGATACTACAATGAGCAGTTCTTC.

This chain uses TRBV7-2 with TRBJ2-7; 9 nucleotides align to TRBD1. Germline lookup yields CDR1 SGHTA and CDR2 FQGNSA. The CDR3 is 15 residues long. J gave up 3 bases and V 5 bases, and 8 bases lay outside the gene matches. CDR3 amino acids: CASSPTGQGFYEQYF. The CDR3 bases are TGTGCCAGCAGCCCAACGGGACAGGGATTCTACGAGCAGTACTTC.

V usage is TRBV12-3 or TRBV12-4 and J usage is TRBJ2-7, with 8 nucleotides matching TRBD1. The CDR3 spans 15 residues. V lost 3 bases and J lost 2; bases outside the gene matches: 6. The CDR3 DNA is TGTGCCAGCAGTTTCCCACAGGGGGGTGCCTACGAGCAGTACTTC. It specifies CASSFPQGGAYEQYF.

The CDR3 DNA is TGCAGTGCTAGCCCGGGAGCAGGGGGCAGGGAGACCCAGTACTTC. It translates to CSASPGAGGRETQYF. The rearrangement joins TRBV20-1 to TRBJ2-5, with 8 bases aligning to TRBD1. Trimming took 3 bases from V and 5 from J; bases not matched to a gene: 11. The CDR3 consists of 15 residues. CDR1 is DFQATT and CDR2 is SNEGSKA in the germline V gene (reference sequence).

The chain is built from TRBV7-2 and TRBJ2-6; a weak D match, TRBD2 (5 bases). The CDR3 extends over 16 amino acids. The V end lost 5 bases, the J end lost 0 bases, and 11 bases lay between the germline ends. Germline V gene data show CDR1 as SGHTA and CDR2 as FQGNSA. This CDR3 reads CASSPQRSSGANVLTF. As DNA, the CDR3 is TGTGCCAGCAGCCCACAGCGGAGCTCTGGGGCCAACGTCCTGACTTTC.

This clonotype turned up a few times. The chain employs TRBV5-5 and TRBJ1-1; 9 nucleotides align to TRBD1. The V gene's germline CDR1 is SGHKS and CDR2 YYEKEE (reference sequence). This CDR3 contains 14 residues. V shed 3 bases, J shed 8 bases, and the junction held 8 bases outside the gene matches. The CDR3 protein is CASSSGQGISEAFF. DNA of the CDR3: TGTGCCAGCAGCTCAGGACAGGGGATATCGGAAGCTTTCTTT.

V is TRBV2 and J is TRBJ2-7; 9 positions agree with TRBD1. V gave up 4 bases and J gave up 3 bases; unmatched junction bases: 1. Germline values: CDR1 SNHLY, CDR2 FYNNEI. This CDR3 is 13 amino acids long. CDR3 sequence: CASSVGQGYEQYV. The CDR3, as DNA: TGTGCCAGCAGTGTGGGACAGGGCTACGAGCAGTACGTC.

The chain couples TRBV4-1 to TRBJ2-3, with TRBD2 matching over 9 bases. The CDR3 is made up of 17 amino acids. The junction had 10 bases not matched to a gene; V was cut back by 2 bases and J by 4 bases. CDR1 and CDR2 (germline): MGHRA, YSYEKL. CDR3 region: CASSQSGDSGSPDTQYF. CDR3 coding DNA: TGCGCCAGCAGCCAAAGTGGTGATAGCGGGAGCCCAGATACGCAGTATTTT.

This clonotype was picked up a small number of times. This chain links TRBV29-1 with TRBJ2-3; 8 bases match TRBD2. V shed 5 bases and J 0 bases; nucleotides not matched to a gene: 7. CDR1 and CDR2 from the germline V gene are SQVTM and ANQGSEA. This CDR3 spans 15 amino acids. The chain's CDR3 is CSVIPSGQSTDTQYF. The CDR3 coding sequence is TGCAGCGTTATTCCTAGCGGGCAGAGCACAGATACGCAGTATTTT.

J is TRBJ1-6 and V is TRBV24-1; D call uncertain. The germline V gene has CDR1 KGHDR and CDR2 SFDVKD. Deletions cut 3 bases from V and 11 bases from J, with 7 bases between. CDR3 size: 12 residues. The CDR3 DNA reads as TGTGCCACCAGTGATACGGGCGCACCCCTCCACTTT. Translation: CATSDTGAPLHF.

This clonotype showed up many times. This sequence joins TRBV12-3 or TRBV12-4 and TRBJ2-2; no clear D. The CDR3 has 13 residues. V was shortened by 4 bases and J by 5 bases, with 8 bases between the two germline ends. CDR3 loop: CASSSSPTGELFF. The CDR3 region has the DNA TGTGCCAGCAGTTCTTCTCCGACCGGGGAGCTGTTTTTT.

In this sample, this clonotype turned up a few times. The chain uses TRBV5-1 and TRBJ2-1; TRBD2 matches 7 bases. This CDR3 comprises 14 residues. Germline CDR1 SGHRS, CDR2 YFSETQ. The J segment lost 7 bases and the V segment lost 0 bases, leaving 4 bases of the junction unmatched. The DNA for the CDR3 is TGCGCCAGCAGCTTGGCCGTGGGAGGGAATGAGCAGTTCTTC. It is translated as CASSLAVGGNEQFF.

This clonotype has only a few counts. J is TRBJ1-3 and V is TRBV12-3 or TRBV12-4; D gene uncertain. This CDR3 has 12 residues. V was cut by 8 bases and J by 2 bases, with 7 bases left in between. The CDR3 here is CASAVTGNTIYF. The DNA for the CDR3 is TGTGCCAGCGCGGTTACTGGAAACACCATATATTTT.

This clonotype has only a few counts. This sequence joins TRBV29-1 and TRBJ2-7; D is possibly TRBD2 (5 bases). Germline CDR1 SQVTM, CDR2 ANQGSEA. The CDR3 runs 13 residues. The V and J ends lost 5 bases and 2 bases respectively, with 13 bases between them. This chain's CDR3 is CSVLEGSPYEQYF. CDR3 bases: TGCAGCGTTCTAGAAGGGAGTCCCTACGAGCAGTACTTC.

The gene calls are TRBV2 and TRBJ2-1, with no clear D. Trimming removed 3 bases from V and 4 bases from J, with 4 bases in between. The CDR3 sequence is 12 residues long. Looked up from germline, CDR1 is SNHLY and CDR2 is FYNNEI. The CDR3 sequence: CASSDGYNEQFF. CDR3 nucleotide sequence: TGTGCCAGCAGTGATGGATACAATGAGCAGTTCTTC.

This chain's CDR3 is CASSLRTSLRQETQYF. CDR3 sequence (DNA): TGTGCCAGCAGTCTACGGACTAGCTTAAGACAAGAGACCCAGTACTTC. This rearrangement joins TRBV28 to TRBJ2-5, with 8 bases matching TRBD2. The CDR3 has 16 residues. V trimming: 5 bases; J trimming: 2 bases; junction bases outside the gene matches: 10. CDR1 and CDR2 from the germline V gene are MDHEN and SYDVKM.

The chain links TRBV5-1 to TRBJ2-1; TRBD2 is a possible D gene (6 bases). CDR3 length: 16 amino acids. Germline CDR1 is SGHRS and CDR2 is YFSETQ. V was cut by 0 bases and J by 4 bases, with 14 bases left in between. CDR3 residues: CASSLVGSGTYNEQFF. In DNA form, the CDR3 reads TGCGCCAGCAGCTTGGTAGGTAGCGGAACTTACAATGAGCAGTTCTTC. Full variable domain (rest looked up from reference TRBV5-1 and TRBJ2-1): KAGVTQTPRYLIKTRGQQVTLSCSPISGHRSVSWYQQTPGQGLQFLFEYFSETQRNKGNFPGRFSGRQFSNSRSEMNVSTLELGDSALYLCASSLVGSGTYNEQFFGPGTRLTVL.

This chain links TRBV7-3 with TRBJ2-7, with 8 bases aligning to TRBD1. V was clipped by 3 bases and J by 10 bases; unmatched bases: 17. Germline V gives CDR1 SGHTA, CDR2 FQGTGA. The CDR3 runs 16 residues. CDR3 sequence (DNA): TGTGCCAGCAGCTTCTCTATTGGGGACAGGATCGCCAGCCAGTACTTC. It encodes CASSFSIGDRIASQYF.

V is TRBV20-1 and J is TRBJ2-3; D may be TRBD1 or TRBD2 (5 bases each). V was shortened by 6 bases and J by 10 bases, with 20 bases between the two germline ends. Germline V gene lookup returns CDR1 DFQATT and CDR2 SNEGSKA (reference sequence). The CDR3 sequence is 13 residues long. CDR3 coding DNA: TGCAGTGCCCCTGAGCCGGGACCACTCGCGCAGTATTTT. Amino acids: CSAPEPGPLAQYF.

The V call is TRBV4-2, the J call TRBJ2-3; TRBD2 agrees at 10 bases. The CDR3 is made up of 16 amino acids. Germline V gene lookup returns CDR1 LGHNA and CDR2 YNFKEQ. With V trimmed by 6 bases and J by 2 bases, 8 bases remained unmatched. The CDR3 bases are TGTGCCAGCAGGCCTAGCGGGAGTCGAGACACAGATACGCAGTATTTT. Translation: CASRPSGSRDTDTQYF.

CDR3 nucleotide sequence: TGCAGCGTTGAAGATGGGGGGAATGGCTACACCTTC. Translating gives CSVEDGGNGYTF. This chain joins TRBV29-1 and TRBJ1-2, with D maybe TRBD1 (5 bases). Germline values: CDR1 SQVTM, CDR2 ANQGSEA. This CDR3 comprises 12 residues. V was clipped by 0 bases and J by 6 bases, with 8 bases between them.

This chain joins TRBV5-5 and TRBJ2-7; no reliable D call. V was trimmed by 0 bases and J by 0 bases, leaving 10 bases between them. There are 15 residues in the CDR3. Germline CDR1 reads SGHKS; CDR2 reads YYEKEE (reference sequence). CDR3 amino acids: CASSLAGGSSYEQYF. Here the CDR3 DNA reads TGTGCCAGCAGCTTGGCCGGTGGCAGCTCCTACGAGCAGTACTTC. Combining the CDR3 with reference TRBV5-5 and TRBJ2-7 gives the whole variable domain DAGVTQSPTHLIKTRGQQVTLRCSPISGHKSVSWYQQVLGQGPQFIFQYYEKEERGRGNFPDRFSARQFPNYSSELNVNALLLGDSALYLCASSLAGGSSYEQYFGPGTRLTVT.

The V call is TRBV9, the J call TRBJ2-4; D not certain. Trimming removed 0 bases from V and 7 bases from J, with 8 bases in between. Looked up from germline, CDR1 is SGDLS and CDR2 is YYNGEE. The CDR3 runs to 13 residues. The CDR3 region has the DNA TGTGCCAGCAGCGTAGGGCCGTTGAACATTCAGTACTTC. This encodes CASSVGPLNIQYF.

The chain carries TRBV12-3 or TRBV12-4 and TRBJ1-1; perhaps TRBD1 as D (5 bases). The length of the CDR3 is 15 residues. Trimming took off 2 bases at V and 7 bases at J, with 17 bases between the two ends. The chain's CDR3 is CASSLSGRVYDEAFF. The CDR3 nucleotides are TGTGCCAGCAGTTTATCAGGGAGGGTATATGATGAAGCTTTCTTT.

The chain has TRBV7-7 and TRBJ2-7, with 9 bases matching TRBD1. Germline V gene data show CDR1 as SSHAT and CDR2 as FNYEAQ (reference sequence). Unmatched junction bases numbered 8, after V lost 3 bases and J lost 2 bases. The CDR3 is made up of 16 amino acids. The CDR3 spells CASSLNSGTGTYEQYF. The CDR3 DNA reads TGTGCCAGCAGCTTGAATTCCGGGACAGGGACCTACGAGCAGTACTTC.